A selection of T cell receptor beta chains follows, all from one sample in a study of OX40 agonist ivuxolimab in advanced cancers. TCRdb's table, derived via immunoSEQ multiplex PCR, lists solely in-frame clones and lacks some. The table lists around 83,000 clones, about 91% of them singletons, with 2% to 2.5% in the top ten. The sample was CD4+ or CD8+ T cells sorted from blood, taken in a trial of the OX40 agonist ivuxolimab. These receptors were collected from an adult with an advanced solid tumor such as melanoma, head and neck, liver or kidney cancer. CDR3s include the opening cysteine and the closing phenylalanine or tryptophan. D genes are given only for firm matches. Expanded clones get a size class; other rows say once, few or many, or leave the size out.

TRBD2 | TRBJ2-1 | TRBV14 | - | TGTGCCAGCAGCCCACGGGAGGGAGGGTACAATGAGCAGTTCTTC | CASSPREGGYNEQFF
- | TRBJ2-1 | TRBV7-8 | - | TGTGCCAGCAGTTTCGAGGGGGTAGCGTATTACAATGAGCAGTTCTTC | CASSFEGVAYYNEQFF
TRBD2 | TRBJ2-1 | TRBV18 | - | TGTGCCAGCTCCCGACGCGCGGGACTAGCGGAAAACAATGAGCAGTTCTTC | CASSRRAGLAENNEQFF
- | TRBJ2-5 | TRBV6-1 | - | TGTGCCAGCAGAGAAGAGACCCAGTACTTC | CASREETQYF
- | TRBJ2-7 | TRBV10-3 | - | TGTGCCATCAGTGACGACAGGCGCGAGCAGTACTTC | CAISDDRREQYF
- | TRBJ2-6 | TRBV7-8 | - | TGTGCCAGCAGCTTAGTGGGGGGCGTTTCTGGGGCCAACGTCCTGACTTTC | CASSLVGGVSGANVLTF
- | TRBJ1-2 | TRBV7-3 | - | TGTGCCAGCAGCTCAGGGGCTAACTATGGCTACACCTTC | CASSSGANYGYTF
- | TRBJ2-3 | TRBV6-1 | - | TGTGCCAGCCGGGACAGCACAGATACGCAGTATTTT | CASRDSTDTQYF
- | TRBJ2-7 | TRBV11-1 | - | TGTGCCAGCAGCTTAGACGAAGGGAGTCCCTACGAGCAGTACTTC | CASSLDEGSPYEQYF
- | TRBJ2-2 | TRBV6-5 | - | TGTGCCAGCAGTAAGAGGGGGTCTGGCACCGGGGAGCTGTTTTTT | CASSKRGSGTGELFF
- | TRBJ1-5 | TRBV28 | - | TGTGCCAGCAGTTTGCTAACAGCGACTAATCAGCCCCAGCATTTT | CASSLLTATNQPQHF
- | TRBJ2-2 | TRBV11-3 | - | TGTGCCAGCAGCCAATCCCAGGCTTTCACCGGGGAGCTGTTTTTT | CASSQSQAFTGELFF
- | TRBJ2-4 | TRBV6-4 | - | TGTGCCAGCAGTGACAAGAAGCAGGCCAAAAACATTCAGTACTTC | CASSDKKQAKNIQYF
- | TRBJ1-1 | TRBV7-9 | once | TGTGCCAGCAGCTTAAAGTGGGACACTGAAGCTTTCTTT | CASSLKWDTEAFF
- | TRBJ2-3 | TRBV6-1 | - | TGTGCCGGAGTCGTGGGGACGGGGAGCACAGATACGCAGTATTTT | CAGVVGTGSTDTQYF
- | TRBJ2-2 | TRBV7-2 | - | TGTGCCAGCAGCCCGTACACCGGGGAGCTGTTTTTT | CASSPYTGELFF
TRBD2 | TRBJ2-3 | TRBV11-2 | - | TGTGCCAGCAGCTTAGTTAGGACTAGGACTAGCACAGATACGCAGTATTTT | CASSLVRTRTSTDTQYF
- | TRBJ1-2 | TRBV28 | - | TGTGCCAGCAACCAACAGGGCCGAGGCTATGGCTACACCTTC | CASNQQGRGYGYTF
- | TRBJ1-2 | TRBV7-9 | - | TGTGCCAGCAGCACCCCTCAGGCCAACTATGGCTACACCTTC | CASSTPQANYGYTF
- | TRBJ1-5 | TRBV19 | - | TGTGCCAGTCACGGACAGATTAATCAGCCCCAGCATTTT | CASHGQINQPQHF
- | TRBJ2-3 | TRBV10-1 | - | TGCGCCAGCAGTGCACGCGGACTGGGCACAGATACGCAGTATTTT | CASSARGLGTDTQYF
- | TRBJ2-5 | TRBV6-5 | - | TGTGCCAGCCTCGCTCCGAACCAAGAGACCCAGTACTTC | CASLAPNQETQYF
- | TRBJ2-2 | TRBV18 | once | TGTGCCAGCTCACCGGTGTCGCAGACGACCACCGGGGAGCTGTTTTTT | CASSPVSQTTTGELFF
- | TRBJ2-6 | TRBV28 | - | TGTGCCAGCAGTCTCCCAGGGGGGCGCGGGGCCAACGTCCTGACTTTC | CASSLPGGRGANVLTF
TRBD2 | TRBJ2-1 | TRBV6-5 | - | TGTGCCAGCAGTTTAGCGGGAAACTCCTACAATGAGCAGTTCTTC | CASSLAGNSYNEQFF
- | TRBJ2-5 | TRBV7-2 | - | TGTGCCAGCAGCTTAGTGGGTGGGACCCAGTACTTC | CASSLVGGTQYF
TRBD2 | TRBJ2-2 | TRBV2 | - | TGTGCCAGCAGTGACTTTCGCGGGAGGGGCGGGGAGCTGTTTTTT | CASSDFRGRGGELFF
- | TRBJ2-5 | TRBV19 | - | TGTGCCAGTAGTTCTCATGGAGGGCCCGTGGCCCAGTACTTC | CASSSHGGPVAQYF
- | TRBJ1-2 | TRBV6-6 | - | TGTGCCAGCAGGGCGACAGCTAACTATGGCTACACCTTC | CASRATANYGYTF
- | TRBJ2-5 | TRBV7-8 | - | TGTGCCAGCAGCCCCCATGACAATCTTGGGGTAGTCCAGTACTTC | CASSPHDNLGVVQYF
TRBD1 | TRBJ1-2 | TRBV5-6 | - | TGTGCCAGCAGCGTGGACGGGGGACAGGGGCGCGGCTACACCTTC | CASSVDGGQGRGYTF
- | TRBJ2-7 | TRBV4-1 | once | TGCGCCAGCAGCCAAGGCCTAATAGCCTACGAGCAGTACTTC | CASSQGLIAYEQYF
TRBD1 | TRBJ2-2 | TRBV6-1 | - | TGTGCCAGCAGCGAACTCGGGGCCGGGACAGGGAACACCGGGGAGCTGTTTTTT | CASSELGAGTGNTGELFF
- | TRBJ2-7 | TRBV9 | - | TGTGCCAGCAGCGTAGCGGTAGGGTACGAGCAGTACTTC | CASSVAVGYEQYF
TRBD1 | TRBJ2-7 | TRBV30 | - | TGTGCCTGGAGTGTACAGGGGGCACTCTCCTACGAGCAGTACTTC | CAWSVQGALSYEQYF
- | TRBJ2-6 | TRBV7-6 | - | TGTGCCAGCACCAGGGGCAGTGGGGCCAACGTCCTGACTTTC | CASTRGSGANVLTF
TRBD1 | TRBJ2-7 | TRBV7-2 | - | TGTGCCAGCAGCCTCGGACAGGGAGAAAGGGGGCAGTACTTC | CASSLGQGERGQYF
- | TRBJ2-1 | TRBV10-3 | - | TGTGCCATCAAGGATCAGGACACTAATGAGCAGTTCTTC | CAIKDQDTNEQFF
- | TRBJ2-7 | TRBV6-5 | - | TGTGCCAGCAGTTCGGGCGGCTCCTACGAGCAGTACTTC | CASSSGGSYEQYF